These 18 T cell receptor beta chains were sequenced from one sample in a study of T-cell memory formation after mild COVID-19. Using its own MiXCR run on the 5' RACE reads, TCRdb lists one record per CDR3 protein. This repertoire shows 110,000 to 150,000 distinct CDR3 sequences, roughly a quarter found once; its top ten account for approximately 25%. The sequencing input was PBMCs or a T cell subset sorted from them (not recorded which). Source of these receptors: an adult woman who had mild COVID-19 (a few samples of this study predate the infection). Cell type and time point are not known.

This clonotype occurred a few times. CDR3 residues: CASSQDFGGQDTEAFF. CDR3 nucleotide sequence: TGTGCCAGCAGCCAAGATTTTGGCGGACAGGACACTGAAGCTTTCTTT. The chain combines TRBV4-2 with TRBJ1-1, with 7 bases lining up with TRBD1. CDR3 size: 16 residues. The germline V gene encodes CDR1 LGHNA and CDR2 YNFKEQ. V shed 0 bases, J shed 3 bases, and the junction held 7 bases outside the gene matches.

This clonotype was observed a few times. The rearrangement links TRBV4-1 to TRBJ1-1; D may be TRBD1 (6 bases). The CDR3 extends over 14 amino acids. In germline, CDR1 is MGHRA, CDR2 YSYEKL. Deletions cut 0 bases from V and 4 bases from J, with 9 bases between. CDR3 coding DNA: TGCGCCAGCAGCCAAGATGTAGGGGGCACTGAAGCTTTCTTT. Its translation is CASSQDVGGTEAFF.

J is TRBJ2-5 and V is TRBV12-3 or TRBV12-4, with D uncertain. CDR3 length equals 12 residues. V shed 7 bases and J shed 8 bases, with 14 bases lying between them. In DNA form, the CDR3 reads TGTGCCAGCACCGGTAGAAAGGATACCCAGTACTTC. As protein: CASTGRKDTQYF.

Details on this clonotype: The junction departs from germline at one end; a sequencing error may be responsible. The chain uses TRBV24-1 and TRBJ2-1, with TRBD2 matching over 8 bases. The CDR3 runs to 13 residues. From germline, CDR1 is KGHDR and CDR2 SFDVKD. The CDR3 loop is CDTSDPQTSAQFF. The CDR3 DNA reads TGTGACACCAGTGACCCACAGACTAGCGCGCAGTTCTTC.

The chain couples TRBV7-9 to TRBJ2-1; the D gene is possibly TRBD1 (5 bases). In germline, CDR1 is SEHNR, CDR2 FQNEAQ (reference sequence). The CDR3 loop spans 13 amino acids. V was clipped by 5 bases and J by 13 bases, with 18 bases between them. CDR3 residues: CASSAPRTSLQFF. The DNA of the CDR3 is TGTGCCAGCAGCGCCCCGAGGACAAGTTTACAGTTCTTC.

The rearrangement joins TRBV30 to TRBJ2-1, with TRBD1 identical over 10 bases. This CDR3 comprises 14 residues. V dropped 1 base and J dropped 6; count of bases not matched to a gene: 3. Per germline, CDR1 GTSNPN and CDR2 SVGIG (reference sequence). The DNA for the CDR3 is TGTGCCTGGAGTGGGGGACAGGGGCGCAATGAGCAGTTCTTC. Translated, it gives CAWSGGQGRNEQFF.

This clonotype has just a few counts. V usage is TRBV4-3 and J usage is TRBJ2-2, with 7 bases that match TRBD1. The germline gives CDR1 LGHNA, CDR2 YSLEER. V lost 3 bases to trimming and J lost 7 bases; unmatched junction nucleotides: 2. The CDR3 runs 13 residues. The CDR3 sequence is CASSQTGIGELFF. CDR3 in DNA: TGCGCCAGCAGCCAGACAGGGATCGGGGAGCTGTTTTTT.

This clonotype was recorded a few times. The chain is built from TRBV20-1 and TRBJ2-7, with a possible D match to TRBD1 (6 bases). Germline-derived CDR1 and CDR2 are DFQATT and SNEGSKA (reference sequence). Deletions cut 3 bases from V and 2 bases from J, with 11 bases between. This CDR3 spans 13 amino acids. CDR3 amino acids: CSAREWTAYEQYF. Written as DNA, the CDR3 is TGCAGTGCTAGGGAATGGACAGCCTACGAGCAGTACTTC.

A single count supports this clonotype. DNA for the CDR3: TGTGCCAGCAGTTACCAACAGCTCTCTGGGGCCAACGTCCTGACTTTC. Translated, it gives CASSYQQLSGANVLTF. V is TRBV6-5 and J is TRBJ2-6; no firm D call. Trimming cost V 2 bases and J 0 bases, with 8 bases left between them. The CDR3 consists of 16 residues. CDR1 MNHEY and CDR2 SVGAGI come from the germline V gene.

The table lists this clonotype with a few counts. J is TRBJ2-2 and V is TRBV29-1; 7 bases are shared with TRBD1. CDR1 is SQVTM and CDR2 is ANQGSEA in the germline V gene. This CDR3 comprises 15 residues. J gave up 4 bases and V 2 bases, and 7 bases lay outside the gene matches. The CDR3 spells CSVERATGITGELFF. In nucleotides, the CDR3 is TGCAGCGTTGAACGCGCGACAGGGATCACCGGGGAGCTGTTTTTT.

V and J are TRBV2 and TRBJ1-2, with D possibly being TRBD1 (5 bases). Germline CDR1 and CDR2: SNHLY and FYNNEI. The CDR3 consists of 13 residues. Between the trimmed V and J ends, which lost 3 bases and 8 bases, there was a span of 13 bases. The CDR3 sequence: CASSDVLGEGYTF. The CDR3 DNA sequence: TGTGCCAGCAGTGACGTACTGGGGGAGGGCTACACCTTC.

V is TRBV4-1 and J is TRBJ2-1, with D unresolved. Trimming stripped 1 base from V and 9 bases from J, with 10 bases between. The V gene's germline CDR1 is MGHRA and CDR2 YSYEKL. The CDR3 is 13 amino acids. The CDR3 sequence: CASSQVPGVEQFF. Written as DNA, the CDR3 is TGCGCCAGCAGCCAAGTCCCAGGCGTTGAGCAGTTCTTC.

This chain joins TRBV6-5 and TRBJ1-1, with D possibly matching TRBD1 (5 bases). The CDR3 length is 13 residues. From germline, CDR1 is MNHEY and CDR2 SVGAGI. V lost 4 bases to trimming and J lost 4 bases, with 10 bases between them. The chain's CDR3 is CASSFDSATEAFF. The CDR3, as DNA: TGTGCCAGCAGTTTCGACAGTGCCACTGAAGCTTTCTTT.

This sequence joins TRBV7-2 and TRBJ2-5; perhaps TRBD2 as D (5 bases). V was shortened by 1 base and J by 4 bases, with 7 bases between the two germline ends. The CDR3 is 13 amino acids. Germline assignment: CDR1 SGHTA and CDR2 FQGNSA. This CDR3 reads CASSLDAGETQYF. The CDR3 bases are TGTGCCAGCAGCTTAGATGCGGGAGAGACCCAGTACTTC.

V and J are TRBV20-1 and TRBJ2-2, with a tentative D call TRBD1 (6 bases). V gave up 2 bases and J gave up 3 bases, with 16 bases separating them. The CDR3 contains 16 residues. Germline assignment: CDR1 DFQATT and CDR2 SNEGSKA (reference sequence). The CDR3 loop reads CSARWSGGGDTGELFF. The CDR3 region has the DNA TGCAGTGCTAGATGGTCGGGTGGGGGCGACACCGGGGAGCTGTTTTTT.

This clonotype turned up a few times. The rearrangement links TRBV5-1 to TRBJ2-1; a possible D gene is TRBD1 (6 bases). Germline V gene data show CDR1 as SGHRS and CDR2 as YFSETQ. Trimming removed 4 bases at V and 2 bases at J, with 16 bases between. This CDR3 is 16 amino acids long. The CDR3 DNA reads as TGCGCCAGCAGCCTGGACCAGGGGAGTCCCTACAATGAGCAGTTCTTC. Encoded protein: CASSLDQGSPYNEQFF.

The chain employs TRBV9 and TRBJ2-5; D is possibly TRBD1 or TRBD2 (5 bases each). V lost 4 bases and J lost 4, with 17 bases in between. This CDR3 region has 15 residues. Germline CDR1 and CDR2: SGDLS and YYNGEE. This chain's CDR3 is CASSRAGTDIETQYF. Written as DNA, the CDR3 is TGTGCCAGCAGCCGGGCCGGGACGGATATAGAGACCCAGTACTTC.

There are a few counts of this clonotype. The rearrangement joins TRBV9 to TRBJ2-1; a possible D gene is TRBD2 (6 bases). Germline V gene lookup returns CDR1 SGDLS and CDR2 YYNGEE. This CDR3 has 15 residues. V lost 6 bases and J lost 0, with 13 bases in between. CDR3 sequence: CASTYRGSSYNEQFF. Written as DNA, the CDR3 is TGTGCCAGCACTTACCGGGGGAGCTCCTACAATGAGCAGTTCTTC.